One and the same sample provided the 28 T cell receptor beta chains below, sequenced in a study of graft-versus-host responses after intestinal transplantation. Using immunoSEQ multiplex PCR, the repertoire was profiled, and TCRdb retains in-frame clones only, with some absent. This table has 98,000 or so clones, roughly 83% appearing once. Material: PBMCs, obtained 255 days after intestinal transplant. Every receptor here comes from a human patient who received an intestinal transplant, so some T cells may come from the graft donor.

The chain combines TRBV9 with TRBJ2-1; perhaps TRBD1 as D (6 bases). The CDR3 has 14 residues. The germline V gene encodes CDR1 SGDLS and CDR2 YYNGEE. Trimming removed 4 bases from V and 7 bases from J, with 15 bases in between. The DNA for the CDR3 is TGTGCCAGCAGCTTTACAGGGATGGGAAATGAGCAGTTCTTC. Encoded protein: CASSFTGMGNEQFF.

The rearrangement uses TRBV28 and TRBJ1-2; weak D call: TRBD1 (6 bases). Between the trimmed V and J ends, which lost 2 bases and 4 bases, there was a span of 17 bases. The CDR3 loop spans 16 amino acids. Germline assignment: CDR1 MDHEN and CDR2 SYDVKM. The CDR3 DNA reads TGTGCCAGCAGTTTACGGGGGGCGCTCTCTTTCTATGGCTACACCTTC. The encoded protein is CASSLRGALSFYGYTF.

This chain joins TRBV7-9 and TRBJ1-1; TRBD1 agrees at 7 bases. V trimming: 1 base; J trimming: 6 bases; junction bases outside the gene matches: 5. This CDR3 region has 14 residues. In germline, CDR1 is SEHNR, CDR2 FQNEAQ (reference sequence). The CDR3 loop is CASSLVDQGAEAFF. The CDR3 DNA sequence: TGTGCCAGCAGCTTAGTCGACCAGGGGGCTGAAGCTTTCTTT.

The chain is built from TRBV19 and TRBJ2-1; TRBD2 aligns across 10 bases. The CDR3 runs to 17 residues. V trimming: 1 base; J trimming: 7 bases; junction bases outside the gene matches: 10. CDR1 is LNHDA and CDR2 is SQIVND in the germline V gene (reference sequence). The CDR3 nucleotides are TGTGCCAGTAGTATAGGTTTACTAGCGGGATCGAAGAATGAGCAGTTCTTC. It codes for CASSIGLLAGSKNEQFF.

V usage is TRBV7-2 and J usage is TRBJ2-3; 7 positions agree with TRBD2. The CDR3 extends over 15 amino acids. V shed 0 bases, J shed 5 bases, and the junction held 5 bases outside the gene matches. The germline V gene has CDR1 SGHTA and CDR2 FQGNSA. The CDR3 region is CASSLARASGDTQYF. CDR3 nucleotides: TGTGCCAGCAGCTTAGCGCGGGCTAGCGGAGATACGCAGTATTTT.

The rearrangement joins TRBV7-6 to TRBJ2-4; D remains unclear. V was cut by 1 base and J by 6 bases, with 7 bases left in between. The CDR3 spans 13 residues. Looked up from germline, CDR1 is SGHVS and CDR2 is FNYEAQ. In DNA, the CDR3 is TGTGCCAGCAGCTTAGACGAAGTAAACATTCAGTACTTC. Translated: CASSLDEVNIQYF.

CDR3 amino acids: CSVETGVNTEAFF. The CDR3 nucleotides read TGCAGCGTTGAAACAGGGGTGAACACTGAAGCTTTCTTT. This sequence joins TRBV29-1 and TRBJ1-1, with 7 nucleotides matching TRBD1. The V and J ends lost 2 bases and 0 bases, in that order; junction bases with no gene match: 0. The germline V gene has CDR1 SQVTM and CDR2 ANQGSEA. The CDR3 totals 13 residues.

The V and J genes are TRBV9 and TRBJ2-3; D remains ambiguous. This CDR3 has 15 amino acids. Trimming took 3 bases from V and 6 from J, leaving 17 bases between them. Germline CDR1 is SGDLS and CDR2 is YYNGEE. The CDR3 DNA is TGTGCCAGCAGCGCCCGTGGGTTGGGCCCGGATACGCAGTATTTT. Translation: CASSARGLGPDTQYF.

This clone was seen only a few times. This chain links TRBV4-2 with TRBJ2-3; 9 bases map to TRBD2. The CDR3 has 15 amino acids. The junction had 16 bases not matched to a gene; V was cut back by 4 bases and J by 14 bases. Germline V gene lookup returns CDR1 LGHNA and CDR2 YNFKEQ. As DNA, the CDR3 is TGTGCCAGCAGCCCGAGCGGGGGGCCTCGGGGATGGGTGTATTTT. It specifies CASSPSGGPRGWVYF.

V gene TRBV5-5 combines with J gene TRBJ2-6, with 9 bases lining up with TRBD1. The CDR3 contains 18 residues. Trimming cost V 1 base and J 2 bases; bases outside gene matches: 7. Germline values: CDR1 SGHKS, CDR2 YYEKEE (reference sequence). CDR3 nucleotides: TGTGCCAGCAGCTTGAGGTGGGACAGGGAGGCTGGGGCCAACGTCCTGACTTTC. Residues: CASSLRWDREAGANVLTF. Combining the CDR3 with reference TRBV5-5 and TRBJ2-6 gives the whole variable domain DAGVTQSPTHLIKTRGQQVTLRCSPISGHKSVSWYQQVLGQGPQFIFQYYEKEERGRGNFPDRFSARQFPNYSSELNVNALLLGDSALYLCASSLRWDREAGANVLTFGAGSRLTVL.

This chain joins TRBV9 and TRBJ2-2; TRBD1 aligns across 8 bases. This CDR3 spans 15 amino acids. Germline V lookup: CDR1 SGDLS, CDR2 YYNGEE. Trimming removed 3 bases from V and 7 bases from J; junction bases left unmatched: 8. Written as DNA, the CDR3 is TGTGCCAGCAGCGACAGGACAGGGCATGGCGGGGAGCTGTTTTTT. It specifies CASSDRTGHGGELFF.

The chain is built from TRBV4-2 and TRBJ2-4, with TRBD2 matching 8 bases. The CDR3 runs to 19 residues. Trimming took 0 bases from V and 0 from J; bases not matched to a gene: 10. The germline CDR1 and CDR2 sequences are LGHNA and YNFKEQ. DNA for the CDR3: TGTGCCAGCAGCCAAGATTCAGATAGCGGGGCGCTAGCCAAAAACATTCAGTACTTC. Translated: CASSQDSDSGALAKNIQYF.

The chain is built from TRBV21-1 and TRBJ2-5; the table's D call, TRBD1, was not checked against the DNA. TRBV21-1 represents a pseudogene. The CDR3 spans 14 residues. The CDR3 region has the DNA TGTGCCAGCAGCATAGACAGAAGGAAAGAGACCCAGTACTTC. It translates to CASSIDRRKETQYF.

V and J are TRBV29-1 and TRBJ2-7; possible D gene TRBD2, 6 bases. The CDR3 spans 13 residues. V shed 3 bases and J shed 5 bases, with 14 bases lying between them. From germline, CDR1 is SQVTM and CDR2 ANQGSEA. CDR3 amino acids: CSVEVVGRNEQYF. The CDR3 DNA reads TGCAGCGTTGAGGTGGTCGGGAGAAACGAGCAGTACTTC.

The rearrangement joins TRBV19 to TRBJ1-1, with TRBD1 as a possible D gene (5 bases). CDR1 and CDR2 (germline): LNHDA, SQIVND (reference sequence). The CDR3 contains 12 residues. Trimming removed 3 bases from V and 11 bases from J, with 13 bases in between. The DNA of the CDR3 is TGTGCCAGTAGTATGGGGACGGACAACGCTTTCTTT. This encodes CASSMGTDNAFF.

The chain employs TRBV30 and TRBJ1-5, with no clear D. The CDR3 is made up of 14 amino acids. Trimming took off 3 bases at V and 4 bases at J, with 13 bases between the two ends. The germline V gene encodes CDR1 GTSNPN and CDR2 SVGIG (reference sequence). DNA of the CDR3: TGTGCCTGGAGCTCAGGTATAGGTAATCAGCCCCAGCATTTT. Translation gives CAWSSGIGNQPQHF.

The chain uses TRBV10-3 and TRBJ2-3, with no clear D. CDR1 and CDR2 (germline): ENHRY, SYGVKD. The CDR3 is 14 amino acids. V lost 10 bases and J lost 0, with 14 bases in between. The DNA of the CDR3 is TGTGCCACGTCAGCCGTTACTAGCACAGATACGCAGTATTTT. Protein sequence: CATSAVTSTDTQYF.

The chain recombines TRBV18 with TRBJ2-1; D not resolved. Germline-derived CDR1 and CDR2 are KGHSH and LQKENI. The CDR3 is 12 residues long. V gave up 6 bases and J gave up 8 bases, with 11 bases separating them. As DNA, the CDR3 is TGTGCCAGCTCGCTTGACTTGGATGAGCAGTTCTTC. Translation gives CASSLDLDEQFF.

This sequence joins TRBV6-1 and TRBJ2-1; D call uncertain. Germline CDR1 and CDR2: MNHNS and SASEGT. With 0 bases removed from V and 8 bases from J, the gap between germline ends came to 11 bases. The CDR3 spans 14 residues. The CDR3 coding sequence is TGTGCCAGCAGTGAAGCGCCATTCCCGGATGAGCAGTTCTTC. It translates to CASSEAPFPDEQFF.

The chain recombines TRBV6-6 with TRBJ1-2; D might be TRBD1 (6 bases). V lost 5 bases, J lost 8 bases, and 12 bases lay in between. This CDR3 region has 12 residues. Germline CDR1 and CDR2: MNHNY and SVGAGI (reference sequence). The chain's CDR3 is CASSPPGDGYTF. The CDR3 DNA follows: TGTGCCAGCAGTCCACCAGGGGACGGCTACACCTTC.

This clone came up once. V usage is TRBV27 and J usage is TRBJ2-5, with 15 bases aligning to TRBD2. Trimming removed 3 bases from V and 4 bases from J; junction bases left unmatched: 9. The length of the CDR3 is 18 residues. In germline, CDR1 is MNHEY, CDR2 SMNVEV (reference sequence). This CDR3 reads CASSLWTSGGAYLETQYF. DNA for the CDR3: TGTGCCAGCAGTTTGTGGACTAGCGGGGGGGCGTATCTAGAGACCCAGTACTTC.

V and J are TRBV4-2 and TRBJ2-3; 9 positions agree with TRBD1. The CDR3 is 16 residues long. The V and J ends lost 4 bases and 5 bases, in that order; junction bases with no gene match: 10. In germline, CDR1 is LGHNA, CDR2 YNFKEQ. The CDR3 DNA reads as TGTGCCAGCAGCCGAGCCGGGACAGGGTCATTAGATACGCAGTATTTT. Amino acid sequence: CASSRAGTGSLDTQYF.

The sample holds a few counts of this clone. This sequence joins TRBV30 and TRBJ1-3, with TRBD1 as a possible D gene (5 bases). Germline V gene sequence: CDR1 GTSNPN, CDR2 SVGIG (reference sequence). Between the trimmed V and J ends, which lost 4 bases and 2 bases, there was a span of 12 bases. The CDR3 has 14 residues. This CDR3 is CAWKFGRAGNTIYF. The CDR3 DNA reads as TGTGCCTGGAAGTTCGGCAGGGCTGGAAACACCATATATTTT.

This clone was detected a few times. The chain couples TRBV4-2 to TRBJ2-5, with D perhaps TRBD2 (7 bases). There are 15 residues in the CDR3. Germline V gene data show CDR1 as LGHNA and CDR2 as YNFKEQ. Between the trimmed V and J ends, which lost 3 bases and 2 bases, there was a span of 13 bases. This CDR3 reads CASSHARGAQETQYF. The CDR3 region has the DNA TGTGCCAGCAGCCACGCCCGGGGGGCGCAAGAGACCCAGTACTTC.

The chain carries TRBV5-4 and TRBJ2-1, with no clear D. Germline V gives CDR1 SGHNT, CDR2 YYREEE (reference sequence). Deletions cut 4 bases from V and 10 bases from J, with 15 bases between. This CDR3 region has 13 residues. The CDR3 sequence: CASSPGRDTEQFF. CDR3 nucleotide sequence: TGTGCCAGCAGCCCCGGCAGAGACACGGAGCAGTTCTTC.

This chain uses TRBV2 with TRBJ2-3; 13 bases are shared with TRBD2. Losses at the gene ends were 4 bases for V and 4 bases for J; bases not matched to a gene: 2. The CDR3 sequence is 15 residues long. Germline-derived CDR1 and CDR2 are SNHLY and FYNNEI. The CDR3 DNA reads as TGTGCCAGCAGTGTAACTAGCGGGGGGGCAGATACGCAGTATTTT. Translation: CASSVTSGGADTQYF.

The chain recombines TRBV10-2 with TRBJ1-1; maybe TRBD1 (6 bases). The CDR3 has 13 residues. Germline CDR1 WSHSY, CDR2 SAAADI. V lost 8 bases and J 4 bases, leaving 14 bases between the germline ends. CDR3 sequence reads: CASQGGPSTEAFF. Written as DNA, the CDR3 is TGCGCCAGCCAAGGGGGACCAAGCACTGAAGCTTTCTTT.

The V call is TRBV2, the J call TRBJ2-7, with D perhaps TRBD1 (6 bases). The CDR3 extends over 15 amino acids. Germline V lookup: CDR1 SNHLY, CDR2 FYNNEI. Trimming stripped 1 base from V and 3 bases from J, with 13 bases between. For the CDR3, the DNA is TGTGCCAGCAGTGAAGGGGCAGGGGCGATCTACGAGCAGTACTTC. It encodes CASSEGAGAIYEQYF.